The clone carrying this T cell receptor (beta chain) has at least ten counts. Antigen: not known. Noted time point: pre-sensitization, week 0. Treatment meaning: therapeutic diphenylcyclopropenone sensitization with weekly scalp DPC. Donation of samples came from alopecia patients who were 18 to 70 years old and suitable for DPC. The sample comes from a study of human T cells and chemical hapten exposure. Study-level findings and limits: DPC sensitization did not alter TCRs above 1 in 1000 frequency. Controls had significantly fewer large CDR3 similarity clusters than were formed by expanded TCRs.

What the library attached to individual cDNA molecules were unique molecular identifiers. Via MiXCR, TCRdb re-called the RACE reads, giving one row per CDR3 protein. The sample holds about 350,000 distinct CDR3 sequences, around 5.5% seen once. V lost 0 bases, J lost 4 bases, and 4 bases stayed unmatched. CDR1 is MGHRA and CDR2 is YSYEKL in the germline V gene. The CDR3 loop spans 15 amino acids. The TCR originated in a woman between 18 and 30 years old with alopecia areata. Some clones in this sample may be carry-over from other donors' samples. V usage is TRBV4-1 and J usage is TRBJ2-7; 9 bases fit TRBD1. The input for sequencing was whole blood, taken in connection with sensitization to the hapten diphenylcyclopropenone (DPC). CDR3: CASSQDGTGYYEQYF. The CDR3 DNA reads as TGCGCCAGCAGCCAAGATGGGACAGGGTATTACGAGCAGTACTTC.